This is a list of T cell receptor beta chains from one sample in a study of cytomegalovirus exposure and HLA in healthy donors. Sequenced by immunoSEQ multiplex PCR; TCRdb stores in-frame clones only, minus some. Among over 90,000 clones, around 82% were seen once, and the ten largest hold roughly 5%. The sample comprised PBMCs. The source is a man aged 40-49 years in good health and CMV-seropositive. Both conserved end residues are part of each CDR3. A D gene is named only where the DNA matches it firmly. Clone size appears in some rows only: once, few, many, or a class for an expanded clone.

clone_size: -
d_call: -
j_call: TRBJ2-7
v_call: TRBV6-5
cdr3_aa: CASSYSLVEQYF
cdr3_nt: TGTGCCAGCAGTTACAGCTTAGTGGAGCAGTACTTC

clone_size: -
d_call: TRBD1
j_call: TRBJ1-1
v_call: TRBV10-1
cdr3_aa: CASSYRQGQAEAFF
cdr3_nt: TGCGCCAGCAGTTATCGACAGGGTCAGGCTGAAGCTTTCTTT

clone_size: -
d_call: TRBD1
j_call: TRBJ2-3
v_call: TRBV7-9
cdr3_aa: CASSKGTDHTDTQYF
cdr3_nt: TGTGCCAGCAGCAAGGGGACAGACCACACAGATACGCAGTATTTT

clone_size: -
d_call: TRBD1
j_call: TRBJ2-1
v_call: TRBV7-9
cdr3_aa: CASSSIMDRGREQFF
cdr3_nt: TGTGCCAGCAGCTCCATCATGGACAGGGGGCGTGAGCAGTTCTTC

clone_size: -
d_call: -
j_call: TRBJ1-1
v_call: TRBV5-1
cdr3_aa: CASSLAGSTEAFF
cdr3_nt: TGCGCCAGCAGCTTGGCGGGAAGCACTGAAGCTTTCTTT

clone_size: -
d_call: -
j_call: TRBJ1-1
v_call: TRBV18
cdr3_aa: CASSPRAENTEAFF
cdr3_nt: TGTGCCAGCTCACCCCGAGCGGAGAACACTGAAGCTTTCTTT

clone_size: once
d_call: TRBD2
j_call: TRBJ2-3
v_call: TRBV11-2
cdr3_aa: CASSLEAGGRTDTQYF
cdr3_nt: TGTGCCAGCAGCTTAGAGGCGGGAGGGCGCACAGATACGCAGTATTTT

clone_size: -
d_call: TRBD1
j_call: TRBJ1-5
v_call: TRBV9
cdr3_aa: CASSPTGQGHQPQHF
cdr3_nt: TGTGCCAGCAGCCCCACGGGACAGGGGCATCAGCCCCAGCATTTT

clone_size: -
d_call: TRBD2
j_call: TRBJ2-3
v_call: TRBV5-3
cdr3_aa: CARSKREVYKQYF
cdr3_nt: TGTGCCAGAAGCAAGCGGGAGGTATATAAGCAGTATTTT

clone_size: -
d_call: TRBD1
j_call: TRBJ1-5
v_call: TRBV5-6
cdr3_aa: CASSSGGTGDNQPQHF
cdr3_nt: TGTGCCAGCAGCTCAGGCGGGACAGGGGATAATCAGCCCCAGCATTTT

clone_size: -
d_call: TRBD2
j_call: TRBJ2-1
v_call: TRBV7-9
cdr3_aa: CASSLLAGGPGNEQFF
cdr3_nt: TGTGCCAGCAGCTTACTAGCGGGAGGGCCCGGCAATGAGCAGTTCTTC

clone_size: few
d_call: -
j_call: TRBJ1-3
v_call: TRBV2
cdr3_aa: CASSKDGTSGNTIYF
cdr3_nt: TGTGCCAGCAGTAAAGACGGGACATCTGGAAACACCATATATTTT

clone_size: -
d_call: TRBD1
j_call: TRBJ1-2
v_call: TRBV2
cdr3_aa: CASQGTGDYGYTF
cdr3_nt: TGTGCCAGCCAGGGGACAGGGGACTATGGCTACACCTTC

clone_size: -
d_call: -
j_call: TRBJ2-1
v_call: TRBV6-5
cdr3_aa: CASSFDSNEQFF
cdr3_nt: TGTGCCAGCAGCTTTGACAGCAATGAGCAGTTCTTC

clone_size: -
d_call: -
j_call: TRBJ1-1
v_call: TRBV19
cdr3_aa: CASSERPLRATEAFF
cdr3_nt: TGTGCCAGTAGCGAGAGGCCTCTGCGCGCCACTGAAGCTTTCTTT

clone_size: -
d_call: TRBD1
j_call: TRBJ2-7
v_call: TRBV11-1
cdr3_aa: CASSRSRGQVPYEQYF
cdr3_nt: TGTGCCAGCAGCCGTAGCAGGGGGCAAGTTCCCTACGAGCAGTACTTC

clone_size: -
d_call: TRBD1
j_call: TRBJ2-7
v_call: TRBV6-1
cdr3_aa: CASSEARRTGYEQYF
cdr3_nt: TGTGCCAGCAGTGAAGCGAGAAGGACAGGATACGAGCAGTACTTC

clone_size: -
d_call: TRBD2
j_call: TRBJ2-5
v_call: TRBV5-1
cdr3_aa: CASSFQGGETQYF
cdr3_nt: TGCGCCAGCAGTTTCCAGGGAGGGGAGACCCAGTACTTC

clone_size: -
d_call: TRBD2
j_call: TRBJ2-1
v_call: TRBV15
cdr3_aa: CATSRDSGAYNEQFF
cdr3_nt: TGTGCCACCAGCAGAGATAGCGGGGCTTACAATGAGCAGTTCTTC

clone_size: once
d_call: -
j_call: TRBJ2-2
v_call: TRBV14
cdr3_aa: CASRRQADTGELFF
cdr3_nt: TGTGCCAGCAGACGGCAGGCCGACACCGGGGAGCTGTTTTTT

clone_size: -
d_call: TRBD2
j_call: TRBJ2-1
v_call: TRBV19
cdr3_aa: CASIDRAGGYNEQFF
cdr3_nt: TGTGCCAGTATCGACCGGGCGGGAGGATACAATGAGCAGTTCTTC

clone_size: -
d_call: -
j_call: TRBJ2-1
v_call: TRBV13
cdr3_aa: CASSLVDLYNEQFF
cdr3_nt: TGTGCCAGCAGCTTAGTAGATCTCTACAATGAGCAGTTCTTC